Listed here are 16 T cell receptor beta chains from one sample, sequenced in a study of blood T cell repertoires in COVID-19. The method was immunoSEQ multiplex PCR; TCRdb's version includes in-frame clones alone and lacks a portion of them. The data hold about 300,000 clones, with 75% to 90% observed a single time. What was sequenced was peripheral blood. All receptors come from a woman between 50 and 59 years old with COVID-19, enrolled during active disease.

The sample holds one count of this clone. This chain uses TRBV4-1 with TRBJ2-4; D possibly corresponds to TRBD1 (6 bases). The CDR3 is made up of 13 amino acids. Germline V gives CDR1 MGHRA, CDR2 YSYEKL. V lost 4 bases and J 8 bases, leaving 12 bases between the germline ends. In nucleotides, the CDR3 is TGCGCCAGCAGCCGCCCCAGGGGAGACATTCAGTACTTC. Translating it yields CASSRPRGDIQYF.

V is TRBV21-1 and J is TRBJ2-1; the tabulated D call, TRBD1, remains unverified against the DNA. TRBV21-1 constitutes a pseudogene. CDR3 length equals 16 residues. The CDR3 sequence: CASSKGAGQGADEQFF. The CDR3 bases are TGTGCCAGCAGCAAAGGGGCGGGACAGGGGGCCGATGAGCAGTTCTTC.

In its sample, this clone was seen once. The chain has TRBV24-1 and TRBJ2-7; TRBD1 might be the D (6 bases). Looked up from germline, CDR1 is KGHDR and CDR2 is SFDVKD. The CDR3 loop spans 15 amino acids. V was pared by 0 bases and J by 3 bases, with 11 bases between. The CDR3 region has the DNA TGTGCCACCAGTGATTTGCGACAGGATCGCTACGAGCAGTACTTC. Translated: CATSDLRQDRYEQYF.

This rearrangement joins TRBV6-5 to TRBJ1-2, with D hard to call. The CDR3 covers 10 residues. V was clipped by 6 bases and J by 8 bases, with 7 bases between them. Germline loops: CDR1 MNHEY, CDR2 SVGAGI. CDR3 nucleotides: TGTGCCAGCAGACAACAGGGCTACACCTTC. It specifies CASRQQGYTF.

The J gene is TRBJ2-1, the V gene TRBV3-1 (or the pseudogene TRBV3-2), with a possible D match to TRBD2 (5 bases). CDR1 and CDR2 from the germline V gene are LGHDT and YNNKEL (reference sequence). CDR3 length equals 16 residues. Trimming removed 4 bases from V and 8 bases from J, with 21 bases in between. CDR3 DNA sequence: TGTGCCAGCAGCCCCCTGGACTCGACTCGTATGCATGAGCAGTTCTTC. Encoded protein: CASSPLDSTRMHEQFF.

The gene calls are TRBV2 and TRBJ2-5, with 12 bases fitting TRBD2. J gave up 1 base and V 2 bases, and 14 bases lay outside the gene matches. Germline loops: CDR1 SNHLY, CDR2 FYNNEI. This CDR3 region has 20 residues. The CDR3 region has the DNA TGTGCCAGCAGTGAATTTTCCGGGACTAGCGGGCCCGCATCCCAAGAGACCCAGTACTTC. Its protein product is CASSEFSGTSGPASQETQYF. The full variable domain, rest sourced from reference TRBV2 and TRBJ2-5, is EPEVTQTPSHQVTQMGQEVILRCVPISNHLYFYWYRQILGQKVEFLVSFYNNEISEKSEIFDDQFSVERPDGSNFTLKIRSTKLEDSAMYFCASSEFSGTSGPASQETQYFGPGTRLLVL.

This clone was counted once. DNA of the CDR3: TGTGCCAGCAGCTTAGTTTCCGGGAGTCAGACCCAGTACTTC. Amino acids: CASSLVSGSQTQYF. The V gene is TRBV11-2, the J gene TRBJ2-5, with a tentative D call TRBD2 (6 bases). The germline V and J ends were trimmed by 1 base and 6 bases, with 12 bases remaining between them. From germline, CDR1 is SGHAT and CDR2 FQNNGV. This CDR3 is 14 amino acids long.

This clone appeared a single time. The chain links TRBV7-9 to TRBJ1-6; TRBD1 matches at 11 bases. CDR3 length equals 15 residues. Germline trimming cut 4 bases from V and 7 bases from J; bases unmatched to any gene: 3. Germline CDR1 reads SEHNR; CDR2 reads FQNEAQ (reference sequence). CDR3: CASSSGTGGNSPLHF. In nucleotides, the CDR3 is TGTGCCAGCAGCTCAGGGACAGGGGGGAATTCACCCCTCCACTTT.

The rearrangement joins TRBV6-5 to TRBJ2-1; 7 positions match TRBD1. Trimming cost V 0 bases and J 7 bases; bases outside gene matches: 6. Germline assignment: CDR1 MNHEY and CDR2 SVGAGI. The CDR3 runs 15 residues. The CDR3 DNA sequence: TGTGCCAGCAGTTACTCGCGACAGGGAATAAATGAGCAGTTCTTC. Translated, it gives CASSYSRQGINEQFF.

The chain has TRBV5-5 and TRBJ2-7; D gene uncertain. The CDR3 runs to 15 residues. Germline V CDR1 and CDR2: SGHKS, YYEKEE (reference sequence). The ends were cut back, 4 bases at V and 6 bases at J, with 20 bases in the middle. CDR3 nucleotide sequence: TGTGCCAGCAGCCGGATTGTGGGTAGCCCACTCGAGCAGTACTTC. This gives the protein CASSRIVGSPLEQYF.

The chain combines TRBV19 with TRBJ2-1; D remains unclear. There are 15 residues in the CDR3. The V and J ends lost 6 bases and 0 bases respectively, with 12 bases between them. Germline loops: CDR1 LNHDA, CDR2 SQIVND (reference sequence). DNA for the CDR3: TGTGCCAGTAGGCCCAGGATTAGCTCCTACAATGAGCAGTTCTTC. It yields the protein CASRPRISSYNEQFF.

This clone was found once. This chain links TRBV3-1 (or the pseudogene TRBV3-2) with TRBJ2-4, with D perhaps TRBD2 (7 bases). Germline V gene lookup returns CDR1 LGHDT and CDR2 YNNKEL (reference sequence). The CDR3 has 14 residues. Trimming left V 1 base short and J 6 bases short, with 10 bases between. CDR3 loop: CASSQGGGGNIQYF. The DNA for the CDR3 is TGTGCCAGCAGCCAAGGGGGAGGGGGAAACATTCAGTACTTC.

J is TRBJ2-5 and V is TRBV2; 7 bases are shared with TRBD2. CDR1 SNHLY and CDR2 FYNNEI come from the germline V gene. CDR3 length: 14 residues. V was clipped by 7 bases and J by 1 base; unmatched bases: 6. The CDR3 reads CASNREAFQETQYF. The DNA of the CDR3 is TGTGCCAGCAATCGGGAGGCCTTCCAAGAGACCCAGTACTTC. Together with reference TRBV2 and TRBJ2-5, the CDR3 gives the full variable domain: EPEVTQTPSHQVTQMGQEVILRCVPISNHLYFYWYRQILGQKVEFLVSFYNNEISEKSEIFDDQFSVERPDGSNFTLKIRSTKLEDSAMYFCASNREAFQETQYFGPGTRLLVL.

This chain joins TRBV6-2 or TRBV6-3 and TRBJ1-5; no clear D. Germline V lookup: CDR1 MNHEY, CDR2 SVGEGT. The CDR3 totals 15 residues. V lost 0 bases and J lost 5, with 11 bases in between. CDR3 nucleotides: TGTGCCAGCAGTTACTCTCCGGGGAAGTATCAGCCCCAGCATTTT. This encodes CASSYSPGKYQPQHF.

The chain combines TRBV19 with TRBJ1-2; 7 bases match TRBD1. Looked up from germline, CDR1 is LNHDA and CDR2 is SQIVND (reference sequence). The CDR3 is 14 residues long. With 3 bases clipped from V and 5 bases from J, the junction kept 6 bases outside the gene matches. The CDR3 is CASSIFAGGYGYTF. The CDR3 region has the DNA TGTGCCAGTAGTATCTTCGCAGGGGGGTATGGCTACACCTTC.

The rearrangement links TRBV7-8 to TRBJ2-7; possible D gene TRBD2, 5 bases. V dropped 2 bases and J dropped 6 bases, with 14 bases sitting between them. The CDR3 runs to 14 residues. Germline CDR1 reads SGHVS; CDR2 reads FQNEAQ. DNA for the CDR3: TGTGCCAGCAGCTTATCCGAGCGGCAGATCGAGCAGTACTTC. Translating it yields CASSLSERQIEQYF.